The 9 T cell receptor beta chains listed next were all sequenced from one sample in a study of T-cell reconstitution after alpha-beta-depleted transplantation in children. During its preparation, the TCRbeta library received unique molecular identifiers. From the PCR reads, TCRdb called clonotypes with MiXCR, one entry per CDR3 protein. The sample lists approximately 490,000 distinct CDR3 sequences, over 9.5% occurring once. The sequencing here drew on PBMCs, taken before TCRalphabeta/CD19-depleted stem cell transplant. These receptors came from a child aged 2-15 years with inherited bone marrow failure, due to receive a stem cell transplant.

This clonotype was counted many times. The gene calls are TRBV10-3 and TRBJ1-5; 7 bases fit TRBD1. Germline loops: CDR1 ENHRY, CDR2 SYGVKD. The CDR3 runs to 13 residues. The V and J ends lost 8 bases and 9 bases, in that order; junction bases with no gene match: 10. Written as DNA, the CDR3 is TGTGCCATCGGACAGGCCGCCGATGGGCCCCAGCATTTT. It codes for CAIGQAADGPQHF.

The chain combines TRBV29-1 with TRBJ1-1; D is perhaps TRBD1 (6 bases). The CDR3 loop spans 11 amino acids. With 7 bases removed from V and 8 bases from J, the gap between germline ends came to 14 bases. From germline, CDR1 is SQVTM and CDR2 ANQGSEA. CDR3 residues: CSAPQGLEAFF. DNA of the CDR3: TGCAGCGCTCCTCAGGGGCTCGAAGCTTTCTTT.

This clonotype was detected ten times or more. This chain links TRBV11-2 with TRBJ2-3; the D gene could be TRBD1 or TRBD2 (5 bases each). The CDR3 loop spans 11 amino acids. Deletions cut 7 bases from V and 10 bases from J, with 12 bases between. Germline lookup yields CDR1 SGHAT and CDR2 FQNNGV. The CDR3: CASTEVGAQYF. In DNA form, the CDR3 reads TGTGCCAGCACCGAGGTGGGGGCGCAGTATTTT.

This clonotype was counted ten times or more. The chain is built from TRBV9 and TRBJ2-5; D not resolved. The CDR3 has 13 residues. V lost 3 bases and J 0 bases, leaving 6 bases between the germline ends. CDR1 SGDLS and CDR2 YYNGEE come from the germline V gene. CDR3 DNA sequence: TGTGCCAGCAGCGCTTTGTACCAAGAGACCCAGTACTTC. This encodes CASSALYQETQYF. The variable domain in full, completed from reference TRBV9 and TRBJ2-5, reads DSGVTQTPKHLITATGQRVTLRCSPRSGDLSVYWYQQSLDQGLQFLIQYYNGEERAKGNILERFSAQQFPDLHSELNLSSLELGDSALYFCASSALYQETQYFGPGTRLLVL.

This clonotype was recorded at least ten times. This rearrangement joins TRBV4-3 to TRBJ2-7; TRBD1 is a possible D gene (6 bases). The germline V gene encodes CDR1 LGHNA and CDR2 YSLEER. With 2 bases removed from V and 5 bases from J, the gap between germline ends came to 16 bases. The CDR3 covers 15 residues. The CDR3 sequence is CASSQLTGVLDEQYF. CDR3 sequence (DNA): TGCGCCAGCAGCCAACTGACAGGAGTGTTGGACGAGCAGTACTTC.

Many counts were recorded for this clonotype. J is TRBJ2-3 and V is TRBV20-1; TRBD2 aligns across 9 bases. Germline values: CDR1 DFQATT, CDR2 SNEGSKA (reference sequence). The V and J ends lost 3 bases and 6 bases, in that order; junction bases with no gene match: 10. The CDR3 contains 15 residues. In DNA form, the CDR3 reads TGCAGTGCTAGCCTTAGCGGGAGACCCACGGATACGCAGTATTTT. It codes for CSASLSGRPTDTQYF.

As concerns this clonotype: A much larger clone lies one base from this, so it may be a read error. The rearrangement uses TRBV27 and TRBJ1-2; perhaps TRBD1 as D (6 bases). The CDR3 has 15 residues. Germline loops: CDR1 MNHEY, CDR2 SMNVEV (reference sequence). V was pared by 7 bases and J by 2 bases, with 17 bases between. The CDR3 region is CASNGTRGPNYGYTF. The CDR3 DNA sequence: TGTGCCAGCAACGGGACCAGGGGCCCAAACTATGGCTACACCTTC.

The chain combines TRBV4-1 with TRBJ1-2, with D unresolved. The CDR3 is 14 residues long. Germline-derived CDR1 and CDR2 are MGHRA and YSYEKL. The germline V and J ends were trimmed by 0 bases and 8 bases, with 13 bases remaining between them. This chain's CDR3 is CASSQDETGGGYTF. Written as DNA, the CDR3 is TGCGCCAGCAGCCAAGATGAGACCGGTGGGGGCTACACCTTC.

The rearrangement uses TRBV13 and TRBJ2-3, with unresolved D. The J call could be wrong; TRBJ1-5 is a better fit for the DNA end. This CDR3 is 23 amino acids long. The V gene's germline CDR1 is PRHDT and CDR2 FYEKMQ (reference sequence). Here the CDR3 DNA reads TGTGCCAGCAGCCCCCGGGTGCTAGCGGGATCCACACCACCTTCATCTAGCACAGATACGCAGCATTTT. The encoded protein is CASSPRVLAGSTPPSSSTDTQHF.